These T cell receptor beta chains were read from a single sample in a study of metastatic and nonmetastatic thyroid tumors. TCRdb reassembled clones from the PCR reads with MiXCR. The data contain roughly 25,000 clones, 10% to 15% of them singletons. Material for sequencing was blood. These receptors were collected from a female donor with papillary thyroid cancer or a benign thyroid nodule (not recorded which). Some clones in this sample may be carry-over from other donors' samples. Both conserved end residues are part of each CDR3.

V gene: TRBV18
J gene: TRBJ1-6
CDR3 length: 17
CDR3 protein: CVSSPRGQEGGHSPLHF

V gene: TRBV20-1
J gene: TRBJ1-4
CDR3 length: 17
CDR3 protein: CSAAGVALRRGNEKLFF

V gene: TRBV7-2
J gene: TRBJ1-5
CDR3 length: 14
CDR3 protein: CASSLNGGDQPQHF

V gene: TRBV28
J gene: TRBJ2-5
CDR3 length: 13
CDR3 protein: CASSFGREETQYF

V gene: TRBV7-2
J gene: TRBJ2-7
CDR3 length: 14
CDR3 protein: CASSPQGDSYEQYF

V gene: TRBV5-1
J gene: TRBJ1-1
CDR3 length: 15
CDR3 protein: CASSALAGQNTEAFF

V gene: TRBV2
J gene: TRBJ1-2
CDR3 length: 14
CDR3 protein: CASSEMGSNYGYTF

V gene: TRBV6-1
J gene: TRBJ2-2
CDR3 length: 17
CDR3 protein: CASTLRGGTVNTGELFF

V gene: TRBV5-8
J gene: TRBJ2-1
CDR3 length: 14
CDR3 protein: CASSFDGTNLEQFF

V gene: TRBV2
J gene: TRBJ1-5
CDR3 length: 15
CDR3 protein: CASRGVQGVNQPQHF

V gene: TRBV6-1
J gene: TRBJ2-1
CDR3 length: 15
CDR3 protein: CASSERSSGFNEQFF

V gene: TRBV20-1
J gene: TRBJ2-7
CDR3 length: 12
CDR3 protein: CSASDRVYEQYF

V gene: TRBV4-3
J gene: TRBJ2-2
CDR3 length: 16
CDR3 protein: CASSQGSADSTWELVF

V gene: TRBV10-3
J gene: TRBJ1-6
CDR3 length: 13
CDR3 protein: CAISEHDGSPLHF

V gene: TRBV3-1
J gene: TRBJ1-1
CDR3 length: 13
CDR3 protein: CASSQDPGAGAFF

V gene: TRBV29-1
J gene: TRBJ2-7
CDR3 length: 11
CDR3 protein: CSANQGYEQYF

V gene: TRBV5-1
J gene: TRBJ1-1
CDR3 length: 15
CDR3 protein: CASSSGQGGWTEAFF

V gene: TRBV28
J gene: TRBJ2-2
CDR3 length: 14
CDR3 protein: CASSFTSATGELFF

V gene: TRBV12-5
J gene: TRBJ2-5
CDR3 length: 11
CDR3 protein: CASGTSRGQYF

V gene: TRBV18
J gene: TRBJ1-1
CDR3 length: 16
CDR3 protein: CASSPRVTAMNTEAFF

V gene: TRBV6-2/TRBV6-3
J gene: TRBJ1-1
CDR3 length: 18
CDR3 protein: CASTQGTGGDRRNTEAFF

V gene: TRBV6-2/TRBV6-3
J gene: TRBJ2-7
CDR3 length: 15
CDR3 protein: CASRTPGQGIHEQYF

V gene: TRBV28
J gene: TRBJ2-1
CDR3 length: 13
CDR3 protein: CASARGRGNEQFF

V gene: TRBV19
J gene: TRBJ2-2
CDR3 length: 17
CDR3 protein: CASTMGAFRGNTGELFF

V gene: TRBV12-3/TRBV12-4
J gene: TRBJ2-2
CDR3 length: 15
CDR3 protein: CASSSAGEGTGELFF

V gene: TRBV7-9
J gene: TRBJ2-6
CDR3 length: 17
CDR3 protein: CATPPGDRGSGANVLTF

V gene: TRBV5-1
J gene: TRBJ2-7
CDR3 length: 14
CDR3 protein: CASRGQGGSYEQYF

V gene: TRBV6-1
J gene: TRBJ1-4
CDR3 length: 16
CDR3 protein: CASSRTAPHSYEKLFF

V gene: TRBV7-3
J gene: TRBJ1-1
CDR3 length: 12
CDR3 protein: CASSPGDTEAFF

V gene: TRBV19
J gene: TRBJ1-3
CDR3 length: 15
CDR3 protein: CASNIKQAFGNTIYF

V gene: TRBV11-2
J gene: TRBJ2-2
CDR3 length: 15
CDR3 protein: CASTVGTASTGELFF

V gene: TRBV9
J gene: TRBJ2-7
CDR3 length: 15
CDR3 protein: CASSPGLAGYYEQYF

V gene: TRBV3-1
J gene: TRBJ2-1
CDR3 length: 20
CDR3 protein: CASSPKVVAHMSGLYNEQFF

V gene: TRBV14
J gene: TRBJ2-1
CDR3 length: 15
CDR3 protein: CASSRTSGISNEQFF

V gene: TRBV7-8
J gene: TRBJ2-7
CDR3 length: 16
CDR3 protein: CASSESLAGPTYEQYF

V gene: TRBV7-9
J gene: TRBJ1-1
CDR3 length: 15
CDR3 protein: CDSSSRRITNTEAFF

V gene: TRBV28
J gene: TRBJ2-2
CDR3 length: 15
CDR3 protein: CASSLLRVNTGELFF

V gene: TRBV20-1
J gene: TRBJ2-7
CDR3 length: 13
CDR3 protein: CSAMTGNSYEQYF

V gene: TRBV27
J gene: TRBJ2-2
CDR3 length: 16
CDR3 protein: CASSVSGTLDTGELFF

V gene: TRBV20-1
J gene: TRBJ2-1
CDR3 length: 12
CDR3 protein: CSARKLESEQFF